A single sample gave rise to the 6 T cell receptor beta chains below, sequenced in a study of blood T cell repertoires in COVID-19. TCRdb's copy holds only in-frame clones and misses some; the assay was immunoSEQ multiplex PCR. The table has approximately 70,000 clones, around nine tenths seen once. Sequenced input: peripheral blood. The receptors were gathered from a woman aged 55-70 years with acute or convalescent COVID-19.

The chain employs TRBV11-2 and TRBJ2-1; D ambiguous. The CDR3 is 15 residues long. The germline CDR1 and CDR2 sequences are SGHAT and FQNNGV. V was cut by 0 bases and J by 6 bases, with 12 bases left in between. The CDR3 region has the DNA TGTGCCAGCAGCTTAGATGCGGCGCGGTCCAATGAGCAGTTCTTC. It codes for CASSLDAARSNEQFF.

The V call is TRBV5-1, the J call TRBJ2-1; TRBD2 might be the D (6 bases). CDR3 length equals 17 residues. The germline V and J ends were trimmed by 4 bases and 8 bases, with 25 bases remaining between them. Germline CDR1 SGHRS, CDR2 YFSETQ. CDR3: CASSRLPPGVNKDEQFF. The CDR3 region has the DNA TGCGCCAGCAGCCGGTTACCCCCGGGAGTAAATAAGGATGAGCAGTTCTTC. The whole variable domain, remainder taken from reference TRBV5-1 and TRBJ2-1, is KAGVTQTPRYLIKTRGQQVTLSCSPISGHRSVSWYQQTPGQGLQFLFEYFSETQRNKGNFPGRFSGRQFSNSRSEMNVSTLELGDSALYLCASSRLPPGVNKDEQFFGPGTRLTVL.

Here the CDR3 DNA reads TGTGCCAGCAGTTTTCGTGCAGGGACCTACGAGCAGTACTTC. Translated: CASSFRAGTYEQYF. The chain combines TRBV6-5 with TRBJ2-7; D may be TRBD1 (5 bases). Germline loops: CDR1 MNHEY, CDR2 SVGAGI. This CDR3 is built from 14 residues. Trimming removed 4 bases from V and 2 bases from J, with 12 bases in between.

This chain joins TRBV29-1 and TRBJ1-1; 11 bases are a match to TRBD1. CDR1 is SQVTM, CDR2 ANQGSEA, per germline. The CDR3 loop spans 14 amino acids. V shed 3 bases and J 4 bases; nucleotides not matched to a gene: 4. This CDR3 is CSVERTGGVTEAFF. The CDR3 DNA sequence: TGCAGCGTTGAGAGGACAGGGGGCGTCACTGAAGCTTTCTTT.

This sequence joins TRBV18 and TRBJ1-4; D is ambiguous. The CDR3 is made up of 13 amino acids. V lost 3 bases to trimming and J lost 8 bases, with 10 bases between them. Germline CDR1 and CDR2: KGHSH and LQKENI. The CDR3 region has the DNA TGTGCCAGCTCACCGACCGGGTACGAAAAACTGTTTTTT. It specifies CASSPTGYEKLFF.

The chain employs TRBV4-1 and TRBJ1-5; D ambiguous. Germline CDR1 is MGHRA and CDR2 is YSYEKL. With 1 base removed from V and 1 base from J, the gap between germline ends came to 8 bases. The CDR3 covers 15 residues. The CDR3 bases are TGCGCCAGCAGCCAAGCTTTCCAGAGCAATCAGCCCCAGCATTTT. This encodes CASSQAFQSNQPQHF.